This T cell receptor beta chain came from a study of shared clonotypes between healthy human individuals (dated by TCRdb to the early 2020s). For the study in its entirety: A couple of women and a few men aged 18 to 49 years were included in the cohort. Per donor, three plates each were used for CD4 naive and CD4 memory, two for CD8 naive, and one for CD8 memory. To estimate repertoire size and how much clonotypes are shared between individuals, the study performed deep sequencing of blood TCR repertoires from a few healthy adults. To increase sequencing depth and limit assay-specific biases, different laboratories used diverse techniques to prepare libraries and sequence TCR repertoires. Between about 0.8 and 9 billion PBMCs per donor were obtained by leukapheresis.

CD8 naive samples were CD45RO-negative cells positively selected for CCR7, giving a CD45RA+CCR7+ population that excluded TemRA cells. Healthy HIV-negative adults with no recently reported acute infections or vaccinations were included as donors. Every donor was a Caucasian adult living in Nashville, Tennessee, USA. After blood collection by leukapheresis, PBMCs were isolated using Ficoll-Histopaque density gradient centrifugation and then cryopreserved in the vapor phase of liquid nitrogen. Analytical flow cytometry was used to check the purity and quantity of every magnetically sorted T cell population. From each sorted fraction, genomic DNA was isolated and quantified by UV absorbance on a Nanodrop 2000c. Broader findings and caveats from the paper: Naive subsets generally had larger estimated clonotype richness than memory subsets. Pairwise subsampling indicated that sequencing depth was expected to affect the degree of clonotype sharing among donors. Higher generation probabilities were observed for clonotypes shared by all four sorted-subset donors than for non-shared clonotypes. Only blood was sampled, and tissue TCR repertoires likely differ from those in blood. Rarefaction of sorted-subset datasets indicated incomplete sequencing despite the large sequencing depth. When four donors were compared, the shared fraction of clonotypes was about 5% for naive CD4, about 4% for naive CD8, roughly 2.3% for memory CD4, and 0.35% to 0.4% for memory CD8. The small number of donors limited the genetic and exposure-history diversity represented.

Trimmed from V: 7 bases; trimmed from J: 5 bases; junction bases lacking a gene match: 3. CDR1 SGHRS and CDR2 YFSETQ were looked up in the germline V gene. From its cysteine to its phenylalanine, the CDR3 spans 12 amino acids. Left in the record is the CDR3 DNA by itself, 36 bases read in frame from the first base. Using the deep immunoSEQ assay, multiplex PCR amplified TCR CDR3 regions from genomic DNA. For each cell subset, the extracted genomic DNA was distributed evenly across all wells of several immunoSEQ 96-well plates, and each plate served as one replicate. For sorted subsets, around 0.2 ug genomic DNA, equal to 30,000 to 35,000 T cell genomes, was loaded into each replicate PCR. The purified libraries were quantified using a Qubit 3.0 fluorometer, sized with a Bioanalyzer 2100, and then quantified again using the KAPA Library Quantification kit. Every immunoSEQ 96-well plate was sequenced on a dedicated single-read 150-cycle Illumina NextSeq 550 flow cell. Turning to the authors' computational methods: Because only junctional sequences without quality scores were contained in the immunoSEQ output, filtering matching that applied to full-length reads could not be performed. Sequences were annotated with PyIR, a Python wrapper for IgBLAST v1.9, using IMGT germline references to assign V/J genes and CDR3. Reads were removed for weak V/J assignments (E-value above 1e-6), missing CDR3, stop codons, out-of-frame junctions, or ambiguous translated residues. V3J clonotypes were defined by identical inferred V gene, J gene, and CDR3 amino acid sequence. To compute the percentage overlap between repertoires, the number of shared unique clonotypes was divided by the size of the smaller repertoire. Repertoire richness was assessed with RTK rarefaction, the Chao1 estimator, and Recon v2.1 estimates of unobserved clonotypes. Generation probabilities for all TCRbeta clonotypes obtained by the gDNA method from a handful of donors were computed using OLGA. Sourced from immuneACCESS, this table was stored by TCRdb with only in-frame sequences that have V and J called. A share of the clones is absent; for the studies checked, an unresolved V gene accounts for under half, and the remainder has no known explanation. The V and J calls and clone size come from that table; D and trimming were worked out from the DNA. Counted in this sample were 2 million or so clones; about 95% of them appeared once. The ten largest clones take up 0.9% to 1.3% of the sample.

Turning to this clone: Its binding antigen is unknown. Nothing much larger sits one base from this clone, and base qualities are not available.

The receptor comes from a man aged 18 to 29 in good health. Recombination joined TRBV5-1 with TRBJ2-3; 8 central nucleotides agree with TRBD1. The sample taken for sequencing was naive CD8+ T cells sorted from blood. In light of the paper, this sample's cell subset or site label describes: CD45RA+CCR7+. The CDR3: CASSGGLDTQYF. In nucleotides, the sequence is TGCGCCAGCTCAGGGGGCCTAGATACGCAGTATTTT.